This T cell receptor beta chain was observed in a study of shared T cell receptors in the human thymus. TCRdb keeps only in-frame clones here, not all; method: immunoSEQ multiplex PCR. In the table there are 700,000 or so clones, 80% to 90% of which are singletons. The V end was cut by 5 bases, the J end by 4 bases, with 9 bases between. The germline V gene has CDR1 SGHTA and CDR2 FQGNSA. The length of the CDR3 is 14 residues. The same sample was also studied in work on human thymus T cells.

The chain carries TRBV7-2 and TRBJ1-6; D unclear. The sequence was obtained from a girl less than two years old with a congenital heart defect. Sequencing was carried out using thymocytes. This chain's CDR3 is CASSHTVYNSPLHF. The CDR3 nucleotides are TGTGCCAGCAGCCACACAGTTTATAATTCACCCCTCCACTTT.